Below, 28 T cell receptor beta chains from the same sample are listed, as sequenced in a study of CD8+ T cells in alopecia areata (dated by TCRdb to the late 2010s). Library method: the immunoSEQ multiplex PCR assay. For TCR sequencing, RNA was extracted from every sample and reverse transcribed into cDNA to serve as template. Not all clones reach the TCRdb copy of this immuneACCESS table, which keeps in-frame sequences only. Checked studies attribute under half of the gap to unresolved V genes and leave the rest unexplained. The sample table contains about 170,000 clones; only one count was recorded for just over 65% of them. The leading ten clones occupy around 10% of the sample. Reading the label with the study, this specimen's time point is: baseline before oral tofacitinib. Sequenced here: CD8+ T cells sorted from blood, sampled at week 0. The receptors shown here come from a human donor with alopecia areata.

Concerning this clone itself: Other nucleotide sequences in the sample specify the same CDR3. V and J are TRBV10-3 and TRBJ2-3; D assignment may be TRBD1 or TRBD2 (5 bases each). The ends were cut back, 3 bases at V and 1 base at J, with 8 bases in the middle. CDR1 is ENHRY, CDR2 SYGVKD, per germline. This CDR3 is built from 14 residues. The CDR3 nucleotides read TGTGCCATCAGTGATGGGGGAGGCACAGATACGCAGTATTTT. Residues: CAISDGGGTDTQYF.

The chain links TRBV12-5 to TRBJ2-7, with 7 bases aligning to TRBD2. CDR1 is LGHNT and CDR2 is FRNRAP in the germline V gene. CDR3 length: 11 residues. Losses at the gene ends were 10 bases for V and 2 bases for J; bases not matched to a gene: 2. The CDR3 region is CATAGPYEQYF. The CDR3 DNA reads as TGTGCTACAGCGGGACCCTACGAGCAGTACTTC. The variable domain in full, with the rest retrieved from reference TRBV12-5 and TRBJ2-7, is DARVTQTPRHKVTEMGQEVTMRCQPILGHNTVFWYRQTMMQGLELLAYFRNRAPLDDSGMPKDRFSAEMPDATLATLKIQPSEPRDSAVYFCATAGPYEQYFGPGTRLTVT.

V usage is TRBV27 and J usage is TRBJ1-5; TRBD1 agrees at 8 bases. The length of the CDR3 is 14 residues. Germline values: CDR1 MNHEY, CDR2 SMNVEV (reference sequence). Germline trimming cut 7 bases from V and 7 bases from J; bases unmatched to any gene: 9. The CDR3 DNA is TGTGCCAGCAAAAGGACAGGGAAGGGCCAGCCCCAGCATTTT. Its protein product is CASKRTGKGQPQHF.

The V and J genes are TRBV5-1 and TRBJ1-1; the D gene is possibly TRBD1 (5 bases). The germline CDR1 and CDR2 sequences are SGHRS and YFSETQ. The CDR3 covers 16 residues. V was pared by 1 base and J by 1 base, with 14 bases between. CDR3 amino acids: CASSLYGQGKNTEAFF. CDR3 nucleotides: TGCGCCAGCAGCTTGTATGGCCAGGGAAAGAACACTGAAGCTTTCTTT.

The chain recombines TRBV9 with TRBJ2-2; weak D call: TRBD1 (6 bases). CDR1 and CDR2 from the germline V gene are SGDLS and YYNGEE. The CDR3 spans 17 residues. V lost 0 bases to trimming and J lost 3 bases, with 15 bases between them. The CDR3 coding sequence is TGTGCCAGCAGCGTAGGGAAAGGGGGTTGGGACACCGGGGAGCTGTTTTTT. As protein: CASSVGKGGWDTGELFF.

The chain combines TRBV19 with TRBJ1-2; D is unclear. The V end was cut by 6 bases, the J end by 0 bases, with 14 bases between. Germline V CDR1 and CDR2: LNHDA, SQIVND (reference sequence). This CDR3 region has 15 residues. For the CDR3, the DNA is TGTGCCAGTAGATTGGTCGAGACAACTAACTATGGCTACACCTTC. Its protein product is CASRLVETTNYGYTF.

Here the CDR3 DNA reads TGTGCCAGCAGCCCGACAGAATACGAGCAGTACTTC. It translates to CASSPTEYEQYF. The V gene is TRBV7-9, the J gene TRBJ2-7, with a weak D call TRBD1 (5 bases). The germline CDR1 and CDR2 sequences are SEHNR and FQNEAQ (reference sequence). V lost 5 bases and J lost 4, with 9 bases in between. The length of the CDR3 is 12 residues.

The chain combines TRBV5-1 with TRBJ2-7, with 9 bases lining up with TRBD2. This CDR3 has 16 residues. Germline loops: CDR1 SGHRS, CDR2 YFSETQ. With V trimmed by 3 bases and J by 4 bases, 11 bases remained unmatched. CDR3 protein: CASSSRDSGGNYEQYF. The CDR3 region has the DNA TGCGCCAGCAGCTCCCGTGATAGCGGGGGAAATTACGAGCAGTACTTC.

The rearrangement joins TRBV5-6 to TRBJ2-3; no firm D call. This CDR3 spans 13 amino acids. CDR1 is SGHDT, CDR2 YYEEEE, per germline. V shed 0 bases and J shed 4 bases, with 6 bases lying between them. The CDR3 protein is CASSLGSADTQYF. The CDR3 DNA is TGTGCCAGCAGCTTGGGCTCGGCAGATACGCAGTATTTT.

The gene calls are TRBV7-9 and TRBJ2-4, with 9 bases aligning to TRBD1. Per the germline V gene, CDR1 is SEHNR and CDR2 is FQNEAQ (reference sequence). The junction had 6 bases not matched to a gene; V was cut back by 5 bases and J by 4 bases. This CDR3 spans 15 amino acids. CDR3 bases: TGTGCCAGCAGCACTCGGACAGGGGCAAAAAACATTCAGTACTTC. Encoded protein: CASSTRTGAKNIQYF.

The chain uses TRBV11-3 and TRBJ2-7; a weak D match, TRBD2 (6 bases). The germline CDR1 and CDR2 sequences are SGHNT and YENEEA. The CDR3 is 14 residues long. V was trimmed by 0 bases and J by 4 bases, leaving 10 bases between them. CDR3 sequence reads: CASSLDDLAYEQYF. CDR3 nucleotide sequence: TGTGCCAGCAGCTTAGATGATCTAGCGTACGAGCAGTACTTC.

The rearrangement uses TRBV27 and TRBJ2-7, with unresolved D. This CDR3 contains 13 residues. The V end was cut by 4 bases, the J end by 2 bases, with 9 bases between. The V gene's germline CDR1 is MNHEY and CDR2 SMNVEV (reference sequence). The CDR3 sequence: CASSSRETYEQYF. Here the CDR3 DNA reads TGTGCCAGCAGTTCGCGAGAAACCTACGAGCAGTACTTC.

The gene calls are TRBV9 and TRBJ2-1; 7 positions agree with TRBD1. J was trimmed by 2 bases and V by 0 bases; bases with no gene match: 5. Germline V gene lookup returns CDR1 SGDLS and CDR2 YYNGEE. The CDR3 totals 16 residues. For the CDR3, the DNA is TGTGCCAGCAGCGTAGGACAGGGTATCACCTACAATGAGCAGTTCTTC. Its protein product is CASSVGQGITYNEQFF.

Regarding this clone: The same CDR3 also results from other DNA sequences found in this sample. The chain recombines TRBV27 with TRBJ1-2; D is uncertain. V was clipped by 6 bases and J by 2 bases, with 7 bases between them. This CDR3 spans 12 amino acids. The germline gives CDR1 MNHEY, CDR2 SMNVEV (reference sequence). CDR3 in amino acids: CASRAANYGYTF. In DNA form, the CDR3 reads TGTGCCAGCAGGGCCGCCAACTATGGCTACACCTTC.

This clone was observed a few times. This chain connects TRBV10-2 to TRBJ2-7; TRBD2 agrees at 8 bases. The germline CDR1 and CDR2 sequences are WSHSY and SAAADI. The CDR3 runs 12 residues. J gave up 3 bases and V 8 bases, and 3 bases lay outside the gene matches. CDR3 in amino acids: CASLGTSYEQYF. DNA of the CDR3: TGCGCCAGCCTGGGGACTAGCTACGAGCAGTACTTC.

The chain uses TRBV9 and TRBJ2-3; no firm D call. Germline lookup yields CDR1 SGDLS and CDR2 YYNGEE. Trimming shortened V by 1 base and J by 8 bases, and 14 bases separated the two germline ends. CDR3 length equals 14 residues. The CDR3 protein is CASSVSALMGTQYF. The CDR3 DNA reads TGTGCCAGCAGCGTATCGGCCCTGATGGGTACGCAGTATTTT.

This clone was recorded only once. The rearrangement links TRBV5-6 to TRBJ2-1; D is unclear. This CDR3 spans 11 amino acids. The ends were cut back, 4 bases at V and 8 bases at J, with 7 bases in the middle. Germline CDR1 SGHDT, CDR2 YYEEEE. CDR3 DNA sequence: TGTGCCAGCAGCGCCTGGGATGAGCAGTTCTTC. Encoded protein: CASSAWDEQFF.

This sequence joins TRBV7-9 and TRBJ2-7, with 7 positions matching TRBD1. Germline values: CDR1 SEHNR, CDR2 FQNEAQ (reference sequence). The CDR3 runs 14 residues. V shed 5 bases and J 2 bases; nucleotides not matched to a gene: 6. The CDR3 reads CASSPRDRTYEQYF. CDR3 nucleotide sequence: TGTGCCAGCAGCCCAAGGGACAGAACCTACGAGCAGTACTTC. The full variable domain, in which reference TRBV7-9 and TRBJ2-7 provide the parts outside the CDR3, is DTGVSQNPRHKITKRGQNVTFRCDPISEHNRLYWYRQTLGQGPEFLTYFQNEAQLEKSRLLSDRFSAERPKGSFSTLEIQRTEQGDSAMYLCASSPRDRTYEQYFGPGTRLTVT.

The V call is TRBV7-2, the J call TRBJ2-7; D perhaps matches TRBD2 (5 bases). The CDR3 has 12 amino acids. The germline V gene has CDR1 SGHTA and CDR2 FQGNSA. With 5 bases removed from V and 2 bases from J, the gap between germline ends came to 7 bases. The CDR3 loop is CASSPGTYEQYF. The CDR3 region has the DNA TGTGCCAGCAGCCCCGGGACCTACGAGCAGTACTTC.

The rearrangement links TRBV29-1 to TRBJ2-3; D uncertain. The tail of the sequence fits TRBJ1-5 better, so the J call may be wrong. This CDR3 spans 15 amino acids. CDR1 is SQVTM, CDR2 ANQGSEA, per germline. The CDR3 region has the DNA TGCAGCGTCACGTTTCTACTCGAAACCACAGATACGCAGCATTTT. This sequence encodes CSVTFLLETTDTQHF.

The chain carries TRBV25-1 and TRBJ2-5, with 7 bases that match TRBD2. V dropped 0 bases and J dropped 1; count of bases not matched to a gene: 5. Germline CDR1 is MGHDK and CDR2 is SYGVNS. This CDR3 has 16 residues. CDR3 loop: CASSEYGGEGQETQYF. CDR3 sequence (DNA): TGTGCCAGCAGTGAATACGGAGGGGAGGGCCAAGAGACCCAGTACTTC.

CDR3 sequence (DNA): TGCGCCAGCAGCCTTAGACAGGAGGGAAATGGCTACACCTTC. Protein sequence: CASSLRQEGNGYTF. The rearrangement joins TRBV4-1 to TRBJ1-2, with D possibly matching TRBD1 (6 bases). The CDR3 covers 14 residues. V lost 4 bases and J 6 bases, leaving 15 bases between the germline ends. Germline CDR1 MGHRA, CDR2 YSYEKL.

The chain joins TRBV7-8 to TRBJ1-3; D remains unclear. Looked up from germline, CDR1 is SGHVS and CDR2 is FQNEAQ. Trimming cost V 1 base and J 0 bases, with 10 bases left between them. The CDR3 contains 16 residues. CDR3 amino acids: CASSLVSGNSGNTIYF. CDR3 sequence (DNA): TGTGCCAGCAGCTTAGTATCCGGGAACTCTGGAAACACCATATATTTT. The whole variable domain, remainder taken from reference TRBV7-8 and TRBJ1-3, is GAGVSQSPRYKVAKRGQDVALRCDPISGHVSLFWYQQALGQGPEFLTYFQNEAQLDKSGLPSDRFFAERPEGSVSTLKIQRTQQEDSAVYLCASSLVSGNSGNTIYFGEGSWLTVV.

The rearrangement joins TRBV7-8 to TRBJ2-5; 10 nucleotides match TRBD2. Trimming removed 3 bases from V and 1 base from J; junction bases left unmatched: 5. The CDR3 has 16 amino acids. The germline CDR1 and CDR2 sequences are SGHVS and FQNEAQ. The CDR3 reads CASSFRLAGAQETQYF. The CDR3 nucleotides are TGTGCCAGCAGCTTTCGCCTAGCGGGGGCCCAAGAGACCCAGTACTTC.

The genes are TRBV29-1 and TRBJ1-1; the D is unclear. CDR1 and CDR2 (germline): SQVTM, ANQGSEA. This CDR3 has 13 residues. V shed 4 bases and J shed 3 bases, with 12 bases lying between them. CDR3 sequence reads: CSVAMREHTEAFF. As DNA, the CDR3 is TGCAGCGTTGCAATGAGGGAGCACACTGAAGCTTTCTTT.

As DNA, the CDR3 is TGTGCCAGCAGCTTAGAAGAGCGGGGGGGCATCGATACGCAGTATTTT. Protein sequence: CASSLEERGGIDTQYF. The chain has TRBV7-2 and TRBJ2-3; 10 positions agree with TRBD2. V lost 1 base, J lost 6 bases, and 7 bases stayed unmatched. The CDR3 covers 16 residues. Germline loops: CDR1 SGHTA, CDR2 FQGNSA.

The chain links TRBV4-1 to TRBJ2-2; D possibly corresponds to TRBD1 (6 bases). CDR3 size: 15 residues. Germline V gene data show CDR1 as MGHRA and CDR2 as YSYEKL. Trimming stripped 3 bases from V and 7 bases from J, with 15 bases between. The CDR3 spells CASSHQDQGGGELFF. CDR3 nucleotide sequence: TGCGCCAGCAGCCACCAAGACCAAGGGGGCGGGGAGCTGTTTTTT.

This chain links TRBV2 with TRBJ1-1, with D uncertain. Germline CDR1 and CDR2: SNHLY and FYNNEI. The CDR3 extends over 13 amino acids. Trimming pared 5 bases from V and 3 bases from J, leaving 10 bases between. CDR3 sequence reads: CASSIQQYTEAFF. In DNA, the CDR3 is TGTGCCAGCAGTATACAGCAGTACACTGAAGCTTTCTTT.